These 19 T cell receptor beta chains originate from one sample sequenced in a study of blood T cell repertoires in COVID-19. Produced via immunoSEQ multiplex PCR; TCRdb's table is partial and in-frame only. The data show 90,000 to 100,000 clones, approximately 83% seen once. The specimen sequenced was peripheral blood. The receptors shown here come from a man aged 60 to 69 with acute or convalescent COVID-19.

The chain links TRBV7-2 to TRBJ1-6; possibly TRBD1 for D (5 bases). The CDR3 spans 14 residues. V was trimmed by 2 bases and J by 7 bases, leaving 9 bases between them. CDR1 is SGHTA, CDR2 FQGNSA, per germline. For the CDR3, the DNA is TGTGCCAGCAGCTTAACAGGCCTGAATTCACCCCTCCACTTT. Translating gives CASSLTGLNSPLHF.

This chain links TRBV30 with TRBJ1-5; TRBD1 might be the D (6 bases). The CDR3 sequence is 13 residues long. From germline, CDR1 is GTSNPN and CDR2 SVGIG (reference sequence). Trimming took off 1 base at V and 6 bases at J, with 10 bases between the two ends. The CDR3 loop is CAWSDRGGQPQHF. The CDR3 DNA sequence: TGTGCCTGGAGTGATAGGGGGGGTCAGCCCCAGCATTTT.

The chain has TRBV12-3 or TRBV12-4 and TRBJ2-7; a weak D match, TRBD2 (5 bases). The CDR3 runs to 13 residues. Trimming removed 6 bases from V and 5 bases from J, with 14 bases in between. The CDR3: CASRTPGIHEQYF. In DNA, the CDR3 is TGTGCCAGCAGGACGCCGGGGATCCACGAGCAGTACTTC.

The chain joins TRBV7-9 to TRBJ2-1; 12 bases are shared with TRBD2. The CDR3 contains 16 residues. The V gene end was trimmed by 5 bases and the J gene end by 1 base; junction bases not matched to a gene: 3. Germline values: CDR1 SEHNR, CDR2 FQNEAQ (reference sequence). CDR3: CASSLTSGGSYNEQFF. CDR3 DNA sequence: TGTGCCAGCAGCCTAACTAGCGGGGGGTCCTACAATGAGCAGTTCTTC.

This clone was found once. CDR3 DNA sequence: TGTGCCAGCAGCCCGAATACACCCTATAATTCACCCCTCCACTTT. This encodes CASSPNTPYNSPLHF. The rearrangement links TRBV3-1 (or the pseudogene TRBV3-2) to TRBJ1-6, with D uncertain. The CDR3 contains 15 residues. Trimming removed 4 bases from V and 2 bases from J, with 9 bases in between. Germline CDR1 and CDR2: LGHDT and YNNKEL (reference sequence).

V usage is TRBV7-9 and J usage is TRBJ1-5; 11 bases line up with TRBD1. Trimming cost V 5 bases and J 7 bases; bases outside gene matches: 7. CDR3 length equals 15 residues. Germline V gene sequence: CDR1 SEHNR, CDR2 FQNEAQ (reference sequence). CDR3 residues: CASSPGTGGLQPQHF. CDR3 sequence (DNA): TGTGCCAGCAGCCCCGGGACAGGGGGTTTACAGCCCCAGCATTTT.

The chain links TRBV11-3 to TRBJ1-1, with TRBD1 matching 8 bases. Per germline, CDR1 SGHNT and CDR2 YENEEA. The CDR3 length is 12 residues. With 7 bases clipped from V and 7 bases from J, the junction kept 5 bases outside the gene matches. The CDR3 here is CASMTGTGEAFF. The CDR3 region has the DNA TGTGCCAGCATGACCGGGACAGGTGAAGCTTTCTTT.

The chain carries TRBV4-1 and TRBJ1-5; 11 nucleotides agree with TRBD1. Germline V gives CDR1 MGHRA, CDR2 YSYEKL. The CDR3 sequence is 21 residues long. The V gene end was trimmed by 4 bases and the J gene end by 6 bases; junction bases not matched to a gene: 23. Here the CDR3 reads CASSRSLVGTGGLVLLQPQHF. The CDR3 bases are TGCGCCAGCAGCCGATCACTCGTCGGGACAGGGGGTTTAGTCCTCCTTCAGCCCCAGCATTTT.

The chain links TRBV24-1 to TRBJ1-1; 9 nucleotides agree with TRBD1. CDR1 and CDR2 (germline): KGHDR, SFDVKD. Losses at the gene ends were 10 bases for V and 7 bases for J; bases not matched to a gene: 6. CDR3 length equals 12 residues. This CDR3 reads CATGQGGGEAFF. As DNA, the CDR3 is TGTGCCACGGGACAGGGTGGCGGTGAAGCTTTCTTT.

A single count supports this clone. The CDR3 sequence: CAWKAGTEAFF. CDR3 nucleotide sequence: TGTGCCTGGAAAGCAGGGACTGAAGCTTTCTTT. The V call is TRBV30, the J call TRBJ1-1, with D maybe TRBD1 (5 bases). CDR3 length equals 11 residues. The germline V gene encodes CDR1 GTSNPN and CDR2 SVGIG (reference sequence). V was cut by 4 bases and J by 5 bases, with 8 bases left in between.

The chain links TRBV19 to TRBJ1-3, with D uncertain. V was trimmed by 3 bases and J by 0 bases, leaving 6 bases between them. Germline V CDR1 and CDR2: LNHDA, SQIVND (reference sequence). This CDR3 has 14 residues. In DNA, the CDR3 is TGTGCCAGTAGTATTCCGAGCTCTGGAAACACCATATATTTT. Translated: CASSIPSSGNTIYF.

The chain joins TRBV3-1 (or the pseudogene TRBV3-2) to TRBJ1-1; possibly TRBD1 for D (5 bases). The CDR3 consists of 15 residues. With 4 bases removed from V and 4 bases from J, the gap between germline ends came to 16 bases. Looked up from germline, CDR1 is LGHDT and CDR2 is YNNKEL (reference sequence). The CDR3 loop is CASSRGRGGGTEAFF. Written as DNA, the CDR3 is TGTGCCAGCAGCCGAGGAAGGGGAGGCGGCACTGAAGCTTTCTTT.

The J gene is TRBJ2-1, the V gene TRBV21-1; the table's D call TRBD1 went unverified against the DNA. TRBV21-1 is listed as a pseudogene. The CDR3 loop spans 16 amino acids. The CDR3 loop is CASSKVETGSYNEQFF. The CDR3 nucleotides are TGTGCCAGCAGCAAAGTCGAAACAGGATCCTACAATGAGCAGTTCTTC.

This chain connects TRBV12-3 or TRBV12-4 to TRBJ1-1; D unclear. Trimming removed 5 bases at V and 0 bases at J, with 7 bases between. The CDR3 has 13 residues. CDR3 in amino acids: CASSPILNTEAFF. The CDR3 region has the DNA TGTGCCAGCAGTCCTATCTTGAACACTGAAGCTTTCTTT.

V gene TRBV7-8 combines with J gene TRBJ2-3; TRBD1 matches at 10 bases. CDR3 size: 15 residues. The V segment lost 4 bases and the J segment 3 bases; nucleotides outside the gene matches: 4. CDR1 and CDR2 from the germline V gene are SGHVS and FQNEAQ. CDR3: CASSYPGQGTDTQYF. The CDR3 DNA reads TGTGCCAGCAGCTACCCGGGACAGGGGACAGATACGCAGTATTTT. Complete variable domain (other parts from reference TRBV7-8 and TRBJ2-3): GAGVSQSPRYKVAKRGQDVALRCDPISGHVSLFWYQQALGQGPEFLTYFQNEAQLDKSGLPSDRFFAERPEGSVSTLKIQRTQQEDSAVYLCASSYPGQGTDTQYFGPGTRLTVL.

V gene TRBV9 combines with J gene TRBJ2-5; 10 bases align to TRBD1. The CDR3 covers 15 residues. The trim removed 3 bases at V and 4 bases at J, leaving 6 bases unmatched. The germline V gene has CDR1 SGDLS and CDR2 YYNGEE. Here the CDR3 reads CASSDDRGLTETQYF. The CDR3 nucleotides are TGTGCCAGCAGCGACGACAGGGGGCTGACAGAGACCCAGTACTTC.

This clone was detected only once. The chain couples TRBV6-2 or TRBV6-3 to TRBJ1-1; 7 bases line up with TRBD1. The junction had 12 bases not matched to a gene; V was cut back by 0 bases and J by 8 bases. The CDR3 sequence is 16 residues long. Looked up from germline, CDR1 is MNHEY and CDR2 is SVGEGT. DNA of the CDR3: TGTGCCAGCAGTTACTCGACCTTCGAGGGGGCGGGCGAAGCTTTCTTT. Translation gives CASSYSTFEGAGEAFF.

This clone was found once. This rearrangement joins TRBV7-9 to TRBJ2-7, with 7 bases identical to TRBD1. Trimming cost V 1 base and J 2 bases; bases outside gene matches: 2. The CDR3 runs to 14 residues. Germline assignment: CDR1 SEHNR and CDR2 FQNEAQ (reference sequence). The CDR3 nucleotides are TGTGCCAGCAGCTTAGGGGACAGCACCTACGAGCAGTACTTC. Protein: CASSLGDSTYEQYF. Full variable domain (remainder filled in from reference TRBV7-9 and TRBJ2-7): DTGVSQNPRHKITKRGQNVTFRCDPISEHNRLYWYRQTLGQGPEFLTYFQNEAQLEKSRLLSDRFSAERPKGSFSTLEIQRTEQGDSAMYLCASSLGDSTYEQYFGPGTRLTVT.

CDR3 protein: CASRSYNTEAFF. CDR3 bases: TGTGCCAGCAGGAGCTATAACACTGAAGCTTTCTTT. The chain recombines TRBV6-5 with TRBJ1-1; the D is unclear. Germline V gene lookup returns CDR1 MNHEY and CDR2 SVGAGI. The CDR3 covers 12 residues. V was shortened by 6 bases and J by 2 bases, with 7 bases between the two germline ends.